These 22 T cell receptor beta chains came from one sample sequenced in a study of control samples from healthy donors and cancer patients (dated by TCRdb to about 2020). The library was obtained by the immunoSEQ multiplex PCR assay. TCRdb took over this immuneACCESS table, retaining in-frame rearrangements with V and J assigned. Such tables are incomplete; in checked studies, under half of the missing clones stem from an unresolved V gene, and the remainder is unexplained. The sample's table lists a count of about 190,000 clones. The top ten clones comprise roughly 2% of the sample. The sequencing input was blood. Source of these receptors: a woman aged 30 to 39 in good health.

The chain is built from TRBV7-2 and TRBJ1-6; TRBD1 matches 9 bases. The germline V gene has CDR1 SGHTA and CDR2 FQGNSA. The V gene end was trimmed by 1 base and the J gene end by 6 bases; junction bases not matched to a gene: 4. The CDR3 has 16 residues. DNA for the CDR3: TGTGCCAGCAGCTTAGTGAACAGGGGGCTTAATTCACCCCTCCACTTT. This sequence encodes CASSLVNRGLNSPLHF.

The V and J genes are TRBV7-6 and TRBJ2-1; no definite D call. This CDR3 has 14 amino acids. V was clipped by 3 bases and J by 0 bases, with 6 bases between them. Germline-derived CDR1 and CDR2 are SGHVS and FNYEAQ. In nucleotides, the CDR3 is TGTGCCAGCAGCTTCAAGAGCTCCTACAATGAGCAGTTCTTC. Translated: CASSFKSSYNEQFF.

The V gene is TRBV6-5, the J gene TRBJ1-1; D remains unclear. The V and J ends lost 1 base and 1 base respectively, with 7 bases between them. The CDR3 extends over 14 amino acids. Germline CDR1 reads MNHEY; CDR2 reads SVGAGI. CDR3: CASSYYEENTEAFF. CDR3 bases: TGTGCCAGCAGTTACTATGAGGAGAACACTGAAGCTTTCTTT.

V and J are TRBV3-1 (or the pseudogene TRBV3-2) and TRBJ2-2; 8 bases are a match to TRBD1. The trim removed 5 bases at V and 7 bases at J, leaving 9 bases unmatched. This CDR3 contains 15 residues. CDR1 is LGHDT, CDR2 YNNKEL, per germline (reference sequence). The CDR3, as DNA: TGTGCCAGCAGCTCACAGGGGGGCCGGGTCGGGGAGCTGTTTTTT. Translation gives CASSSQGGRVGELFF.

This sequence joins TRBV18 and TRBJ2-4; no reliable D call. CDR3 length equals 17 residues. The germline V gene encodes CDR1 KGHSH and CDR2 LQKENI. V lost 6 bases, J lost 0 bases, and 18 bases lay in between. CDR3 DNA sequence: TGTGCCAGCTCTTTCTCCCCGGGTGTAGGAGCCAAAAACATTCAGTACTTC. Translating gives CASSFSPGVGAKNIQYF.

The chain recombines TRBV4-1 with TRBJ1-2, with TRBD1 matching 8 bases. Trimming at V came to 0 bases and at J to 5 bases, leaving 5 bases not matched to a gene. Germline V CDR1 and CDR2: MGHRA, YSYEKL. The CDR3 spans 15 residues. CDR3 nucleotide sequence: TGCGCCAGCAGCCAAGAAGGGACAGGCCTATATGGCTACACCTTC. Encoded protein: CASSQEGTGLYGYTF.

The rearrangement uses TRBV28 and TRBJ1-4; tentative D call: TRBD1 (6 bases). V lost 6 bases and J 7 bases, leaving 18 bases between the germline ends. The CDR3 covers 15 residues. In germline, CDR1 is MDHEN, CDR2 SYDVKM. The CDR3 DNA reads as TGTGCCAGCAGAAATCGGGGGCGCGGGAGTGAAAAACTGTTTTTT. Translation: CASRNRGRGSEKLFF.

The chain is built from TRBV6-5 and TRBJ1-1, with a weak D call TRBD1 (6 bases). The CDR3 has 15 amino acids. V was trimmed by 5 bases and J by 0 bases, leaving 13 bases between them. Germline CDR1 MNHEY, CDR2 SVGAGI. The CDR3 nucleotides are TGTGCCAGCAGTCCGGGACACTCTTTGAACACTGAAGCTTTCTTT. Protein: CASSPGHSLNTEAFF.

The chain recombines TRBV29-1 with TRBJ2-7; 10 nucleotides agree with TRBD1. This CDR3 is 15 amino acids long. Germline loops: CDR1 SQVTM, CDR2 ANQGSEA. V shed 5 bases, J shed 0 bases, and the junction held 7 bases outside the gene matches. CDR3 nucleotides: TGCAGCGTTCTAGCCGGGACAGGGGTCTCCTACGAGCAGTACTTC. It is translated as CSVLAGTGVSYEQYF.

This chain connects TRBV19 to TRBJ1-1; possibly TRBD1 for D (5 bases). The germline V gene has CDR1 LNHDA and CDR2 SQIVND (reference sequence). The CDR3 spans 14 residues. V was clipped by 3 bases and J by 3 bases, with 11 bases between them. CDR3 sequence: CASSIGGPHTEAFF. The CDR3 coding sequence is TGTGCCAGTAGTATCGGGGGTCCCCACACTGAAGCTTTCTTT.

This chain uses TRBV2 with TRBJ2-7; either TRBD1 or TRBD2 may fit D (5 bases each). Trimming left V 5 bases short and J 6 bases short, with 17 bases between. The length of the CDR3 is 14 residues. The germline V gene encodes CDR1 SNHLY and CDR2 FYNNEI. CDR3 protein: CASSSQVRGSEQYF. CDR3 coding DNA: TGTGCCAGCAGTTCACAGGTCCGCGGGTCCGAGCAGTACTTC.

The chain combines TRBV4-1 with TRBJ1-6; possible D gene TRBD1, 5 bases. V lost 0 bases and J lost 10, with 7 bases in between. The CDR3 contains 13 residues. The germline gives CDR1 MGHRA, CDR2 YSYEKL. The CDR3 is CASSQDRGSPLHF. DNA of the CDR3: TGCGCCAGCAGCCAAGATCGGGGGTCACCCCTCCACTTT.

This sequence joins TRBV11-3 and TRBJ2-1; tentative D call: TRBD2 (5 bases). This CDR3 has 18 amino acids. Germline loops: CDR1 SGHNT, CDR2 YENEEA. Trimming took off 3 bases at V and 6 bases at J, with 24 bases between the two ends. The CDR3 protein is CASSFRGQDSPLGNEQFF. CDR3 sequence (DNA): TGTGCCAGCAGCTTCCGCGGGCAGGACTCCCCTCTGGGCAATGAGCAGTTCTTC. Drawing the rest from reference TRBV11-3 and TRBJ2-1, the complete variable domain is EAGVVQSPRYKIIEKKQPVAFWCNPISGHNTLYWYLQNLGQGPELLIRYENEEAVDDSQLPKDRFSAERLKGVDSTLKIQPAELGDSAVYLCASSFRGQDSPLGNEQFFGPGTRLTVL.

The CDR3, as DNA: TGTGCCATCAGTGAGTCGACTAGCCATAACTTCTACAATGAGCAGTTCTTC. As protein: CAISESTSHNFYNEQFF. V is TRBV10-3 and J is TRBJ2-1; TRBD2 matches at 7 bases. V gave up 0 bases and J gave up 3 bases; unmatched junction bases: 8. This CDR3 region has 17 residues. Germline values: CDR1 ENHRY, CDR2 SYGVKD.

V gene TRBV10-2 combines with J gene TRBJ1-6; TRBD1 aligns across 10 bases. The CDR3 has 14 amino acids. V gave up 6 bases and J gave up 10 bases; unmatched junction bases: 6. The germline V gene encodes CDR1 WSHSY and CDR2 SAAADI. In DNA form, the CDR3 reads TGCGCCAGCAGACAGGACAGGGGGGAGTCACCCCTCCACTTT. As protein: CASRQDRGESPLHF.

The chain has TRBV7-9 and TRBJ2-7, with D possibly TRBD1 on 5 matching bases. The CDR3 covers 14 residues. Germline CDR1 is SEHNR and CDR2 is FQNEAQ (reference sequence). Trimming took off 6 bases at V and 4 bases at J, with 16 bases between the two ends. For the CDR3, the DNA is TGTGCCAGCAGTCTAGGGGTTCCCCCTTACGAGCAGTACTTC. It codes for CASSLGVPPYEQYF. The whole variable domain, filled in from reference TRBV7-9 and TRBJ2-7, reads DTGVSQNPRHKITKRGQNVTFRCDPISEHNRLYWYRQTLGQGPEFLTYFQNEAQLEKSRLLSDRFSAERPKGSFSTLEIQRTEQGDSAMYLCASSLGVPPYEQYFGPGTRLTVT.

The rearrangement uses TRBV18 and TRBJ2-7; D possibly corresponds to TRBD1 (6 bases). The CDR3 spans 14 residues. Looked up from germline, CDR1 is KGHSH and CDR2 is LQKENI. V shed 3 bases and J shed 5 bases, with 14 bases lying between them. The CDR3 spells CASSPQGPVDEQYF. In DNA form, the CDR3 reads TGTGCCAGCTCACCGCAGGGGCCGGTGGACGAGCAGTACTTC.

This sequence joins TRBV30 and TRBJ1-2; D call uncertain. V was cut by 2 bases and J by 7 bases, with 11 bases left in between. CDR1 and CDR2 (germline): GTSNPN, SVGIG (reference sequence). This CDR3 comprises 12 residues. CDR3 DNA: TGTGCCTGGAGTCGGCAGGCCCTTGGCTACACCTTC. Amino acids: CAWSRQALGYTF.

The chain carries TRBV12-3 or TRBV12-4 and TRBJ1-5, with D possibly being TRBD1 (5 bases). With 1 base removed from V and 6 bases from J, the gap between germline ends came to 7 bases. The CDR3 runs 13 residues. In DNA, the CDR3 is TGTGCCAGCAGTTTAGGGGGCACTCAGCCCCAGCATTTT. This encodes CASSLGGTQPQHF.

The rearrangement joins TRBV28 to TRBJ2-4, with 7 bases fitting TRBD1. CDR3 length: 16 residues. Germline values: CDR1 MDHEN, CDR2 SYDVKM. J was trimmed by 6 bases and V by 8 bases; bases with no gene match: 16. The CDR3 DNA follows: TGTGCCAGCCGGGACAGCCAATTTCGTGAGGGAAACATTCAGTACTTC. It codes for CASRDSQFREGNIQYF. Drawing the rest from reference TRBV28 and TRBJ2-4, the complete variable domain is DVKVTQSSRYLVKRTGEKVFLECVQDMDHENMFWYRQDPGLGLRLIYFSYDVKMKEKGDIPEGYSVSREKKERFSLILESASTNQTSMYLCASRDSQFREGNIQYFGAGTRLSVL.

This sequence joins TRBV9 and TRBJ2-3, with 8 bases that match TRBD2. V shed 4 bases, J shed 3 bases, and the junction held 7 bases outside the gene matches. Germline-derived CDR1 and CDR2 are SGDLS and YYNGEE. CDR3 length: 15 amino acids. CDR3 nucleotides: TGTGCCAGCAGCTCCGGGGGGGCTGGGACAGATACGCAGTATTTT. It encodes CASSSGGAGTDTQYF.

The V call is TRBV7-9, the J call TRBJ1-1; no clear D gene. The CDR3 is 14 residues long. V was trimmed by 5 bases and J by 2 bases, leaving 12 bases between them. The germline gives CDR1 SEHNR, CDR2 FQNEAQ (reference sequence). CDR3 sequence reads: CASSARFSNTEAFF. The CDR3 DNA follows: TGTGCCAGCAGCGCTCGGTTCTCTAACACTGAAGCTTTCTTT.